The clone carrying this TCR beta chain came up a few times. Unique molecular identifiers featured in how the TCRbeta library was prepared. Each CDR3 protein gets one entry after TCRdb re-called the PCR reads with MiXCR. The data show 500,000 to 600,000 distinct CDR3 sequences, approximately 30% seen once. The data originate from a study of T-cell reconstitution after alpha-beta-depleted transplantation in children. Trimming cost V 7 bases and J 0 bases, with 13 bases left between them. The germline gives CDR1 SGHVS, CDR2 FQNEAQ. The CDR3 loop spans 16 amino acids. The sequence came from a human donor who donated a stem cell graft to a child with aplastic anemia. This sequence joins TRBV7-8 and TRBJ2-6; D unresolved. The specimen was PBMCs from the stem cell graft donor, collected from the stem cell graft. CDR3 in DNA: TGTGCCAGCACCTCTCTGGCTCACTCTGGGGCCAACGTCCTGACTTTC. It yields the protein CASTSLAHSGANVLTF.